This is a list of T cell receptor beta chains from one sample in a study of cytomegalovirus exposure and HLA in healthy donors. The table came from immunoSEQ multiplex PCR; TCRdb's copy has only in-frame clones and leaves some out. The sample holds about 94,000 clones; approximately 79% are singletons and the top ten take 3% to 4%. Source material: PBMCs. Every receptor here comes from a woman in her thirties or forties in good health and CMV-seronegative. CDR3s include the opening cysteine and the closing phenylalanine or tryptophan. A D gene is named only where the DNA matches it firmly. Size is omitted from some rows. Given values are once, few, many or a class for expanded clones.

abundance: few
len: 16
d_gene: NA
j_gene: TRBJ2-2
v_gene: TRBV9
CDR3nt: TGTGCCAGCAGCCCACGACTAGGAGGCGGCGCCGGGGAGCTGTTTTTT
CDR3aa: CASSPRLGGGAGELFF

abundance: NA
len: 17
d_gene: TRBD1
j_gene: TRBJ1-3
v_gene: TRBV4-1
CDR3nt: TGCGCCAGCAGCCAACCCAGACAGGGCCGATACGAAAACACCATATATTTT
CDR3aa: CASSQPRQGRYENTIYF

abundance: NA
len: 14
d_gene: NA
j_gene: TRBJ1-6
v_gene: TRBV19
CDR3nt: TGTGCCAGTAGTGCTACGAGGGACTTTTCACCCCTCCACTTT
CDR3aa: CASSATRDFSPLHF

abundance: NA
len: 14
d_gene: TRBD1
j_gene: TRBJ1-1
v_gene: TRBV18
CDR3nt: TGTGCCAGCTCACCACGGACAGGGGACTCTGAAGCTTTCTTT
CDR3aa: CASSPRTGDSEAFF

abundance: NA
len: 15
d_gene: NA
j_gene: TRBJ1-5
v_gene: TRBV27
CDR3nt: TGTGCCAGCAGTTTAATAGTGTATAGCAATCAGCCCCAGCATTTT
CDR3aa: CASSLIVYSNQPQHF

abundance: NA
len: 13
d_gene: NA
j_gene: TRBJ2-3
v_gene: TRBV30
CDR3nt: TGTGCCTTCGGCACGGGGGGCACAGATACGCAGTATTTT
CDR3aa: CAFGTGGTDTQYF

abundance: once
len: 17
d_gene: NA
j_gene: TRBJ1-5
v_gene: TRBV27
CDR3nt: TGTGCCAGCAGCCACTCGGGAGTCTCGGGGCTCAATCAGCCCCAGCATTTT
CDR3aa: CASSHSGVSGLNQPQHF

abundance: NA
len: 13
d_gene: NA
j_gene: TRBJ1-2
v_gene: TRBV5-4
CDR3nt: TGTGCCAGCAGCTTGGCTGCGGGCAGGAGCTACACCTTC
CDR3aa: CASSLAAGRSYTF

abundance: NA
len: 14
d_gene: NA
j_gene: TRBJ2-7
v_gene: TRBV7-9
CDR3nt: TGTGCCAGCAGCTTAGGGGGTGGACAGCATAGGCGGCACTTC
CDR3aa: CASSLGGGQHRRHF

abundance: NA
len: 17
d_gene: NA
j_gene: TRBJ1-6
v_gene: TRBV2
CDR3nt: TGTGCCAGCAGTGTTCAAGGAGTTCCCGATCCCTATTCACCCCTCCACTTT
CDR3aa: CASSVQGVPDPYSPLHF

abundance: NA
len: 15
d_gene: TRBD1
j_gene: TRBJ1-1
v_gene: TRBV9
CDR3nt: TGTGCCAGCAGCCCGAGGGACAGGTTGAACACTGAAGCTTTCTTT
CDR3aa: CASSPRDRLNTEAFF

abundance: NA
len: 12
d_gene: NA
j_gene: TRBJ2-3
v_gene: TRBV9
CDR3nt: TGTGCCAGCAGCGTAGAAGGAGCCACGCAGTATTTT
CDR3aa: CASSVEGATQYF

abundance: NA
len: 16
d_gene: TRBD2
j_gene: TRBJ2-1
v_gene: TRBV10-2
CDR3nt: TGCGCCAGCAAGCTGACTAGCGGGGTGTCCTACAATGAGCAGTTCTTC
CDR3aa: CASKLTSGVSYNEQFF

abundance: once
len: 14
d_gene: NA
j_gene: TRBJ2-3
v_gene: TRBV27
CDR3nt: TGTGCCAGCAGTTCGCGGGGAATTACAGATACGCAGTATTTT
CDR3aa: CASSSRGITDTQYF

abundance: NA
len: 12
d_gene: TRBD2
j_gene: TRBJ2-5
v_gene: TRBV29-1
CDR3nt: TGCAGCGGGCAGAGGGAGGGGGAGACCCAGTACTTC
CDR3aa: CSGQREGETQYF

abundance: NA
len: 16
d_gene: NA
j_gene: TRBJ2-1
v_gene: TRBV14
CDR3nt: TGTGCCAGCAGCTATCTTCAGGGGGGCTCCTACAATGAGCAGTTCTTC
CDR3aa: CASSYLQGGSYNEQFF

abundance: few
len: 18
d_gene: TRBD1
j_gene: TRBJ2-6
v_gene: TRBV4-1
CDR3nt: TGCGCCAGCAGCCAAGTCGTAGGGGGCGCGGCTGGGGCCAACGTCCTGACTTTC
CDR3aa: CASSQVVGGAAGANVLTF

abundance: NA
len: 20
d_gene: NA
j_gene: TRBJ2-3
v_gene: TRBV1
CDR3nt: TGCACCAGCAGCCAACCTACTCGGGAGCGGGGGGCCTCTAGCACAGATACGCAGTATTTT
CDR3aa: CTSSQPTRERGASSTDTQYF

abundance: NA
len: 15
d_gene: NA
j_gene: TRBJ1-6
v_gene: TRBV30
CDR3nt: TGTGCCTGGAGCACAACCTCGGGGGGAGCCGCACCCCTCCACTTT
CDR3aa: CAWSTTSGGAAPLHF

abundance: NA
len: 14
d_gene: TRBD1
j_gene: TRBJ1-1
v_gene: TRBV4-2
CDR3nt: TGTGCCAGCAGTCAGGGGGCTGAAGCCACTGAAGCTTTCTTT
CDR3aa: CASSQGAEATEAFF

abundance: NA
len: 14
d_gene: NA
j_gene: TRBJ1-5
v_gene: TRBV4-2
CDR3nt: TGTGCCAGCAGCCAAACCGGTTACAATCAGCCCCAGCATTTT
CDR3aa: CASSQTGYNQPQHF

abundance: NA
len: 13
d_gene: NA
j_gene: TRBJ1-2
v_gene: TRBV6-1
CDR3nt: TGTGCCAGCACGGCAAACTATCAGGGCCTTGGGCCCTTC
CDR3aa: CASTANYQGLGPF

abundance: few
len: 15
d_gene: NA
j_gene: TRBJ1-5
v_gene: TRBV30
CDR3nt: TGTGCCTGGAGTTGGGGCGGGGTCCTCAATCAGCCCCAGCATTTT
CDR3aa: CAWSWGGVLNQPQHF

abundance: NA
len: 16
d_gene: NA
j_gene: TRBJ2-5
v_gene: TRBV5-6
CDR3nt: TGTGCCAGCAAACCCGGCCAGCGCTTATCCTCGGAGACCCAGTACTTC
CDR3aa: CASKPGQRLSSETQYF

abundance: NA
len: 17
d_gene: NA
j_gene: TRBJ2-6
v_gene: TRBV2
CDR3nt: TGTGCCAGCAGTGAAGTACAGGGTAACTCTGGGGCCAACGTCCTGACTTTC
CDR3aa: CASSEVQGNSGANVLTF

abundance: NA
len: 15
d_gene: TRBD2
j_gene: TRBJ2-3
v_gene: TRBV6-1
CDR3nt: TGTGCCAGCAGTCCCCGGGGGGGCGGCTCAGATACGCAGTATTTT
CDR3aa: CASSPRGGGSDTQYF

abundance: NA
len: 14
d_gene: TRBD1
j_gene: TRBJ1-2
v_gene: TRBV27
CDR3nt: TGTGCCAGCAGTGCCGACAGGGCTAGCTATGGCTACACCTTC
CDR3aa: CASSADRASYGYTF

abundance: once
len: 15
d_gene: NA
j_gene: TRBJ2-3
v_gene: TRBV5-4
CDR3nt: TGTGCCAGCAGCTCGCTTTCTAGCAAACCAGATACGCAGTATTTT
CDR3aa: CASSSLSSKPDTQYF

abundance: NA
len: 12
d_gene: TRBD1
j_gene: TRBJ1-2
v_gene: TRBV2
CDR3nt: TGTGCCAGCAGCCCAGGGGGCTGGGGCTACACCTTC
CDR3aa: CASSPGGWGYTF